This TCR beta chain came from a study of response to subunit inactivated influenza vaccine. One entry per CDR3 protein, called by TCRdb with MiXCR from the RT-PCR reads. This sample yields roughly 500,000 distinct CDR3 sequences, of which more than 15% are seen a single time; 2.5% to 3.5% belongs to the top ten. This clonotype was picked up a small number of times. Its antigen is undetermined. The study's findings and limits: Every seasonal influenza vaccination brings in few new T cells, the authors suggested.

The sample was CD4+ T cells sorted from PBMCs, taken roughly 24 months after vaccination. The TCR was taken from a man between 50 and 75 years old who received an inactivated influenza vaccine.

The CDR3 region has the DNA TGTGCCAGCAGGCCACAGGGGGCAGGCCAAGAGACCCAGTACTTC. This codes for CASRPQGAGQETQYF. V usage is TRBV6-1 and J usage is TRBJ2-5; 9 positions agree with TRBD1. Germline assignment: CDR1 MNHNS and CDR2 SASEGT. This CDR3 spans 15 amino acids. The trim removed 6 bases at V and 1 base at J, leaving 6 bases unmatched.